A selection of T cell receptor beta chains follows, all from one sample in a study of blood T cell repertoires in COVID-19. Assay: immunoSEQ multiplex PCR; the TCRdb copy retains only in-frame clones and omits some. Here the sample spans about 190,000 clones, 88% being singletons. Sequencing was performed on peripheral blood. The receptors stem from a human donor in a cohort sampled during active COVID-19. CDR3s include the opening cysteine and the closing phenylalanine or tryptophan. The D gene is left open where the match is weak. Rows may omit the clone size; those that give it use once, few, many or a size class.

>-|TRBV5-1|TRBD2|TRBJ2-3
TGCGCCAGCAGCCCGGGACTAGCGGGGTTCACAGATACGCAGTATTTT
CASSPGLAGFTDTQYF
>-|TRBV19|-|TRBJ1-3
TGTGCCAGTCTCGCGGGTTCAACTGGAAACACCATATATTTT
CASLAGSTGNTIYF
>few|TRBV7-2|-|TRBJ2-2
TGTGCCAGCAGCAACGGACAGTTTTCCGGGGAGCTGTTTTTT
CASSNGQFSGELFF
>-|TRBV28|TRBD2|TRBJ2-1
TGTGCCAGCAGTCAGACTAGCGGGGGCTTGTCTGAGCAGTTCTTC
CASSQTSGGLSEQFF
>-|TRBV4-1|TRBD1|TRBJ2-3
TGCGCCAGCAGCCAACTACCGGGACAGGGGGCTTCAGATACGCAGTATTTT
CASSQLPGQGASDTQYF
>-|TRBV7-9|TRBD1|TRBJ1-3
TGTGCCAGCAGCCCAGGACAGGGATCCATATATTTT
CASSPGQGSIYF
>many|TRBV5-1|TRBD1|TRBJ2-7
TGCGCCAGCAGCATAGCCGGGACAGGGGGTGAAGAGCAGTACTTC
CASSIAGTGGEEQYF
>few|TRBV3-1/TRBV3-2|TRBD1|TRBJ1-5
TGTGCCAGCAGCCCCACAGGGGAACGCAATCAGCCCCAGCATTTT
CASSPTGERNQPQHF
>-|TRBV25-1|-|TRBJ2-7
TGTGCCAGCAGCCTAACAGGGACCACCCTGAACGAGCAGTACTTC
CASSLTGTTLNEQYF
>-|TRBV3-1/TRBV3-2|TRBD2|TRBJ2-7
TGTGCCAGCAGCCAAGATCTGGGTAGCGGGGGTTACGAGCAGTACTTC
CASSQDLGSGGYEQYF
>-|TRBV6-1|-|TRBJ2-7
TGTGCCAGCAGTGAGATACTCGAAAAGCGGGAGCAGTACTTC
CASSEILEKREQYF
>-|TRBV5-4|TRBD2|TRBJ2-5
TGTGCCAGCAGCCGGACTAGCGGGGGGGCTTCAGGAGAGACCCAGTACTTC
CASSRTSGGASGETQYF
>-|TRBV4-1|TRBD1|TRBJ2-2
TGCGCCAGCAGCCAACAGGGGGCGCTTGTCGGGGAGCTGTTTTTT
CASSQQGALVGELFF
>-|TRBV6-5|TRBD2|TRBJ2-2
TGTGCCAGCAGTTACGGGAGGGCCGGGGAGCTGTTTTTT
CASSYGRAGELFF
>few|TRBV19|TRBD1|TRBJ2-7
TGTGCCAGTAGTATTGGGACAGGGGCAACCTACGAGCAGTACTTC
CASSIGTGATYEQYF
>-|TRBV10-3|TRBD1|TRBJ1-2
TGTGCCATACAACCGGGACAGGGGTATGGCTACACCTTC
CAIQPGQGYGYTF
>-|TRBV9|-|TRBJ2-7
TGTGCCAGCAGCGACAGCCGAACCGGGCAGTACTTC
CASSDSRTGQYF
>-|TRBV5-1|-|TRBJ2-1
TGCGCCAGCAGCCTGGGACTCCCAGGGGTCAATGAGCAGTTCTTC
CASSLGLPGVNEQFF
>-|TRBV18|TRBD1|TRBJ1-1
TGTGCCAGCTCACCGGGAACACAGGGGGCGAACACTGAAGCTTTCTTT
CASSPGTQGANTEAFF
>-|TRBV3-1/TRBV3-2|-|TRBJ2-1
TGTGCCAGCAGCCCCCCGGGACTTGAAAACAATGAGCAGTTCTTC
CASSPPGLENNEQFF
>-|TRBV7-2|-|TRBJ2-7
TGTGCCAGCAGCTTAGCGGGGGGGCAATCGTACGAGCAGTACTTC
CASSLAGGQSYEQYF
>-|TRBV5-4|TRBD1|TRBJ2-2
TGTGCCATGGGGGGACAGGGCAAAACCGGGGAGCTGTTTTTT
CAMGGQGKTGELFF
>-|TRBV12-3/TRBV12-4|TRBD1|TRBJ1-2
TGTGCCAGCAGTACAGGGGGCCGATATGGCTACACCTTC
CASSTGGRYGYTF
>-|TRBV5-6|-|TRBJ2-5
TGTGCCAGCAGCTTGCTAGGGGAAGAGACCCAGTACTTC
CASSLLGEETQYF
>-|TRBV7-2|TRBD2|TRBJ2-1
TGTGCCAGCAGCTTCGGACTAGCGGGATCCGGTGAGCAGTTCTTC
CASSFGLAGSGEQFF
>-|TRBV4-3|-|TRBJ2-7
TGCGCCAGCAGCCAAGAGGCCGGGTTAAGGACGGGGGACTACGAGCAGTACTTC
CASSQEAGLRTGDYEQYF
>-|TRBV14|TRBD2|TRBJ2-7
TGTGCCAGCAGCCAAGACCTTAGCGGGAGATACGAGCAGTACTTC
CASSQDLSGRYEQYF
>-|TRBV5-1|TRBD2|TRBJ2-7
TGCGCCAGCAGCCCACTCGGGGGGTCCTACGAGCAGTACTTC
CASSPLGGSYEQYF
>few|TRBV19|TRBD1|TRBJ1-2
TGTGCCAGTAGGCTACAGGGGGACTATGGCTACACCTTC
CASRLQGDYGYTF
>few|TRBV9|TRBD1|TRBJ1-6
TGTGCCAGCAGCGTGGGACAGGGAAACGCACCCCTCCACTTT
CASSVGQGNAPLHF
>-|TRBV19|TRBD2|TRBJ2-1
TGTGCCAGTAGTTCTAGTAGCGGGAGTCCCTACAATGAGCAGTTCTTC
CASSSSSGSPYNEQFF
>-|TRBV23-1|-|TRBJ2-3
TGCGCCAGCAGTCGGGCCAGGGGCACAGATACGCAGTATTTT
CASSRARGTDTQYF
>-|TRBV5-5|TRBD2|TRBJ2-3
TGTGCCAGCAGCCATAGAGCGGGAGTTGCGGCAGATACGCAGTATTTT
CASSHRAGVAADTQYF
>-|TRBV24-1|TRBD2|TRBJ2-5
TGTGCCACCAGTGCTTCCCGGGGAGGGGAGGGACTAGGAGAGACCCAGTACTTC
CATSASRGGEGLGETQYF
>-|TRBV9|TRBD1|TRBJ1-5
TGTGCCAGCAGCGCCGGGACAGGGTTAGACGGCAATCAGCCCCAGCATTTT
CASSAGTGLDGNQPQHF
>once|TRBV6-5|TRBD2|TRBJ2-2
TGTGCCAGCTGGCGGGGGGTTGGAGGGGAGCTGTTTTTT
CASWRGVGGELFF
>-|TRBV6-6|TRBD2|TRBJ2-2
TGTGCCAGCAGTCCACCGGGACTAAGACCTTTGGGCACCGGGGAGCTGTTTTTT
CASSPPGLRPLGTGELFF
>-|TRBV27|-|TRBJ1-4
TGTGCCAGCAGTTCACAGTCACGAGAAAAACTGTTTTTT
CASSSQSREKLFF
>-|TRBV27|TRBD2|TRBJ2-7
TGTGCCAGCAGTTTATCGAGGACTAGCGGAATCTACGAGCAGTACTTC
CASSLSRTSGIYEQYF
>-|TRBV5-6|TRBD2|TRBJ2-3
TGTGCCAGCAGCTTGAGGCTAGCGGGCACAGATACGCAGTATTTT
CASSLRLAGTDTQYF
>once|TRBV3-1/TRBV3-2|TRBD1|TRBJ1-2
TGTGCCAGCAGCCGTCCCCTGACAGGGGGCAAATATGGCTACACCTTC
CASSRPLTGGKYGYTF
>-|TRBV29-1|-|TRBJ1-4
TGCAGCGTTGAAGAACATGCAACTAATGAAAAACTGTTTTTT
CSVEEHATNEKLFF
>-|TRBV12-3/TRBV12-4|-|TRBJ2-5
TGTGCCAGCAGTTTGGGGGGGCCAGAGACCCAGTACTTC
CASSLGGPETQYF
>once|TRBV7-2|-|TRBJ1-4
TGTGCCAGCAGTTCTCAGGGGAACAGGGAAAAACTGTTTTTT
CASSSQGNREKLFF
>-|TRBV18|TRBD1|TRBJ2-3
TGTGCCAGCTCATCCAAGACAGGGGCAGATACGCAGTATTTT
CASSSKTGADTQYF
>-|TRBV5-6|-|TRBJ2-1
TGTGCCAGCAGCCCCGACAGCCACAATGAGCAGTTCTTC
CASSPDSHNEQFF
>-|TRBV4-1|TRBD1|TRBJ1-1
TGCGCCAGCAGCCAATTAATTGTCGGGCTACAGGGGTCAAGGAGCACTGAAGCTTTCTTT
CASSQLIVGLQGSRSTEAFF
>-|TRBV5-1|-|TRBJ2-2
TGCGCCAGCAGCCCGACCCATGGGAGGTCCGGGGAGCTGTTTTTT
CASSPTHGRSGELFF
>-|TRBV5-1|TRBD1|TRBJ2-3
TGCGCCAGCAGCTCCCGCGGGACAGGGGTGCCAGATACGCAGTATTTT
CASSSRGTGVPDTQYF
>-|TRBV29-1|-|TRBJ2-1
TGCAGCGTTGAAGTTGTCACAGGTTTTAATGAGCAGTTCTTC
CSVEVVTGFNEQFF
>-|TRBV19|TRBD2|TRBJ2-7
TGTGCCAGTAGCCGGACTAGCGGTTCCTACGAGCAGTACTTC
CASSRTSGSYEQYF
>few|TRBV4-1|TRBD1|TRBJ2-7
TGCGCCAGCAGCCAAGATCCGGGACAGGGTAACTACGAGCAGTACTTC
CASSQDPGQGNYEQYF
>-|TRBV7-7|TRBD2|TRBJ2-1
TGTGCCAGCAGCTTAGGAGCGGGAGGGTCCTACAATGAGCAGTTCTTC
CASSLGAGGSYNEQFF
>-|TRBV6-5|-|TRBJ2-2
TGTGCCAGCAGTCTGGGACATCGGAACACCGGGGAGCTGTTTTTT
CASSLGHRNTGELFF
>once|TRBV27|TRBD1|TRBJ1-2
TGTGCCAGCAGTTTATCTGGACAGGGGCCCCTTAACTATGGCTACACCTTC
CASSLSGQGPLNYGYTF
>once|TRBV7-9|-|TRBJ1-6
TGTGCCAGCAGCTTAGACGGGGGTAAGGGTTCACCCCTCCACTTT
CASSLDGGKGSPLHF
>-|TRBV6-2/TRBV6-3|TRBD1|TRBJ2-3
TGTGCCAGCAGTGATGGGACAGGGATAACAGATACGCAGTATTTT
CASSDGTGITDTQYF